These 31 T cell receptor beta chains were all obtained from the same sample, sequenced in a study of T cells after yellow fever vaccination. MiXCR, applied by TCRdb to the 5' RACE reads, yields one record per CDR3 protein. The sample lists 160,000 or so distinct CDR3 sequences; 5.5% to 7.5% were seen once. Source: CD4+ T cells sorted from PBMCs, taken around 5 days after the first yellow fever vaccination. Every receptor here comes from a man aged 18 to 29 who received the YFV17D yellow fever vaccine.

In this sample, this clonotype turned up many times. The rearrangement joins TRBV5-1 to TRBJ1-1; D might be TRBD1 (6 bases). This CDR3 region has 15 residues. Trimming removed 4 bases from V and 2 bases from J, with 15 bases in between. Looked up from germline, CDR1 is SGHRS and CDR2 is YFSETQ. CDR3: CASSHPDRRNTEAFF. As DNA, the CDR3 is TGCGCCAGCAGCCATCCCGACAGGAGAAACACTGAAGCTTTCTTT.

V is TRBV5-1 and J is TRBJ1-3; D ambiguous. CDR1 and CDR2 (germline): SGHRS, YFSETQ. V was trimmed by 2 bases and J by 0 bases, leaving 12 bases between them. The length of the CDR3 is 16 residues. The CDR3 loop is CASSLGATSSGNTIYF. For the CDR3, the DNA is TGCGCCAGCAGCTTAGGCGCCACGTCCTCTGGAAACACCATATATTTT. Looking up the rest from reference TRBV5-1 and TRBJ1-3 gives the full variable domain: KAGVTQTPRYLIKTRGQQVTLSCSPISGHRSVSWYQQTPGQGLQFLFEYFSETQRNKGNFPGRFSGRQFSNSRSEMNVSTLELGDSALYLCASSLGATSSGNTIYFGEGSWLTVV.

This clonotype was recorded at least ten times. The DNA of the CDR3 is TGTGCCAGCAGTGCAACCCAGGGTGGAACCTACGAGCAGTACTTC. Amino acids: CASSATQGGTYEQYF. The J gene is TRBJ2-7, the V gene TRBV6-1; tentative D call: TRBD1 (5 bases). Germline CDR1 and CDR2: MNHNS and SASEGT. The V gene lost 4 bases and the J gene lost 2 bases, with 15 bases spanning the gap. The CDR3 totals 15 residues.

In its sample, this clonotype was seen many times. This rearrangement joins TRBV5-1 to TRBJ1-1; D possibly corresponds to TRBD1 (6 bases). The V gene's germline CDR1 is SGHRS and CDR2 YFSETQ. CDR3 length: 14 amino acids. V was shortened by 3 bases and J by 1 base, with 10 bases between the two germline ends. CDR3 loop: CASSWDTSNTEAFF. In DNA form, the CDR3 reads TGCGCCAGCAGCTGGGACACCTCGAACACTGAAGCTTTCTTT. The full variable domain, rest sourced from reference TRBV5-1 and TRBJ1-1, is KAGVTQTPRYLIKTRGQQVTLSCSPISGHRSVSWYQQTPGQGLQFLFEYFSETQRNKGNFPGRFSGRQFSNSRSEMNVSTLELGDSALYLCASSWDTSNTEAFFGQGTRLTVV.

This clonotype was counted ten times or more. J is TRBJ1-6 and V is TRBV11-1; D is perhaps TRBD1 (5 bases). The V gene lost 7 bases and the J gene lost 9 bases, with 16 bases spanning the gap. Germline values: CDR1 SGHAT, CDR2 FQDESV (reference sequence). The CDR3 is made up of 14 amino acids. CDR3 coding DNA: TGTGCCAGCACCCTCCTACCTGGGGGTTCACCCCTCCACTTT. Protein: CASTLLPGGSPLHF.

This clonotype was detected only a few times. The chain recombines TRBV3-1 with TRBJ1-4; D gene unclear. Trimming removed 2 bases at V and 4 bases at J, with 5 bases between. The CDR3 extends over 13 amino acids. Per the germline V gene, CDR1 is LGHDT and CDR2 is YNNKEL (reference sequence). The DNA for the CDR3 is TGTGCCAGCAGCCAACCAAGTAATGAAAAACTGTTTTTT. Protein sequence: CASSQPSNEKLFF.

This clonotype was counted at least ten times. The rearrangement joins TRBV20-1 to TRBJ2-3; D tentatively reads TRBD1 or TRBD2 (6 bases each). Per germline, CDR1 DFQATT and CDR2 SNEGSKA (reference sequence). The V and J ends lost 2 bases and 2 bases respectively, with 14 bases between them. This CDR3 region has 15 residues. The CDR3 spells CSARRGTDYTDTQYF. As DNA, the CDR3 is TGCAGTGCTAGAAGGGGGACGGACTACACAGATACGCAGTATTTT.

This clonotype appeared a few times. This chain uses TRBV20-1 with TRBJ1-2; unclear D gene. Germline CDR1 and CDR2: DFQATT and SNEGSKA (reference sequence). Trimming removed 1 base from V and 8 bases from J, with 14 bases in between. The CDR3 length is 13 residues. In DNA, the CDR3 is TGCAGTGCTAGAGGCCAACCGGGTGGAGGCTACACCTTC. Encoded protein: CSARGQPGGGYTF.

This clonotype came up a few times. The chain links TRBV7-2 to TRBJ2-3; maybe TRBD2 (5 bases). Trimming removed 10 bases from V and 0 bases from J, with 17 bases in between. The CDR3 extends over 15 amino acids. Germline V gene lookup returns CDR1 SGHTA and CDR2 FQGNSA. The CDR3 region has the DNA TGTGCCACCCAGGAGGCCGCCACTAGCACAGATACGCAGTATTTT. Translated, it gives CATQEAATSTDTQYF.

The table lists this clonotype with many counts. V and J are TRBV12-3 or TRBV12-4 and TRBJ1-1; D remains unclear. V gave up 0 bases and J gave up 6 bases, with 8 bases separating them. The CDR3 sequence is 13 residues long. The CDR3 nucleotides are TGTGCCAGCAGTTTAGCCGAGGGCGCTGAAGCTTTCTTT. Its protein product is CASSLAEGAEAFF.

The chain joins TRBV29-1 to TRBJ2-5; no clear D gene. This CDR3 is built from 11 residues. The germline CDR1 and CDR2 sequences are SQVTM and ANQGSEA. V lost 2 bases to trimming and J lost 4 bases, with 5 bases between them. Here the CDR3 reads CSVEWVETQYF. The CDR3 DNA reads as TGCAGCGTTGAATGGGTAGAGACCCAGTACTTC. The entire variable domain, with the rest obtained from reference TRBV29-1 and TRBJ2-5, is as follows: SAVISQKPSRDICQRGTSLTIQCQVDSQVTMMFWYRQQPGQSLTLIATANQGSEATYESGFVIDKFPISRPNLTFSTLTVSNMSPEDSSIYLCSVEWVETQYFGPGTRLLVL.

In its sample, this clonotype was seen many times. The chain joins TRBV4-3 to TRBJ1-2, with D unclear. Trimming took off 0 bases at V and 2 bases at J, with 10 bases between the two ends. There are 15 residues in the CDR3. The germline V gene has CDR1 LGHNA and CDR2 YSLEER. The CDR3 nucleotides read TGCGCCAGCAGCCAAGACTATTGGGGAAACTATGGCTACACCTTC. It codes for CASSQDYWGNYGYTF.

The chain has TRBV7-2 and TRBJ1-2; weak D call: TRBD1 (6 bases). V lost 0 bases and J 5 bases, leaving 16 bases between the germline ends. CDR3 length: 16 amino acids. Germline values: CDR1 SGHTA, CDR2 FQGNSA. The CDR3 loop is CASSLAEGQSWYGYTF. The CDR3 bases are TGTGCCAGCAGCTTAGCCGAAGGACAGAGCTGGTATGGCTACACCTTC.

This chain connects TRBV7-9 to TRBJ1-1; D may be TRBD1 (6 bases). The CDR3 totals 12 residues. V was clipped by 3 bases and J by 8 bases, with 10 bases between them. From germline, CDR1 is SEHNR and CDR2 FQNEAQ (reference sequence). The CDR3 is CASSFDTGEAFF. DNA for the CDR3: TGTGCCAGCAGCTTCGATACAGGGGAAGCTTTCTTT. Supplemented by reference TRBV7-9 and TRBJ1-1, the full variable domain reads DTGVSQNPRHKITKRGQNVTFRCDPISEHNRLYWYRQTLGQGPEFLTYFQNEAQLEKSRLLSDRFSAERPKGSFSTLEIQRTEQGDSAMYLCASSFDTGEAFFGQGTRLTVV.

CDR3 sequence: CASSPLWTGKGAPPGELFF. CDR3 nucleotides: TGTGCCAGCTCACCACTGTGGACAGGGAAGGGTGCCCCTCCCGGGGAGCTGTTTTTT. The genes are TRBV18 and TRBJ2-2, with 8 nucleotides matching TRBD1. Per germline, CDR1 KGHSH and CDR2 LQKENI. The trim removed 1 base at V and 6 bases at J, leaving 16 bases unmatched. This CDR3 has 19 residues.

This clonotype came up many times. The V and J genes are TRBV7-2 and TRBJ2-7; no definite D call. There are 13 residues in the CDR3. V lost 5 bases and J 7 bases, leaving 15 bases between the germline ends. Per the germline V gene, CDR1 is SGHTA and CDR2 is FQGNSA. Written as DNA, the CDR3 is TGTGCCAGCAGCGCTAGTATCGGGCGGGAGCAGTACGTC. It specifies CASSASIGREQYV.

This clonotype was counted ten times or more. This chain links TRBV5-1 with TRBJ2-2, with TRBD2 identical over 14 bases. This CDR3 is built from 18 residues. Germline lookup yields CDR1 SGHRS and CDR2 YFSETQ. Trimming took 7 bases from V and 3 from J; bases not matched to a gene: 11. This chain's CDR3 is CASADLGLAGGYTGELFF. CDR3 DNA sequence: TGCGCCAGCGCTGACCTCGGACTAGCGGGGGGATACACCGGGGAGCTGTTTTTT.

This clonotype was observed a handful of times. The chain employs TRBV5-4 and TRBJ2-2; TRBD2 is a possible D gene (7 bases). Trimming removed 0 bases from V and 7 bases from J, with 13 bases in between. CDR3 length equals 15 residues. Germline V gives CDR1 SGHNT, CDR2 YYREEE (reference sequence). The CDR3 loop reads CASSLEQGGIGELFF. CDR3 coding DNA: TGTGCCAGCAGCTTGGAACAGGGAGGGATCGGGGAGCTGTTTTTT.

This clonotype was picked up many times. One end of the junction does not line up with germline, which may come from a read error. The chain joins TRBV5-1 to TRBJ1-1; TRBD1 might be the D (6 bases). CDR1 is SGHRS and CDR2 is YFSETQ in the germline V gene. This CDR3 contains 13 residues. CDR3 sequence: CASSLQGNTEAFF. The CDR3 nucleotides are TGTGCCAGCAGCCTACAGGGGAACACTGAAGCTTTCTTT.

J is TRBJ2-3 and V is TRBV19, with TRBD1 matching 9 bases. Germline CDR1 and CDR2: LNHDA and SQIVND (reference sequence). The V gene end was trimmed by 8 bases and the J gene end by 3 bases; junction bases not matched to a gene: 6. This CDR3 contains 14 residues. The CDR3 DNA reads as TGTGCCAGTGATACCGGGACAGGGACAGATACGCAGTATTTT. It codes for CASDTGTGTDTQYF. Full variable domain (missing parts from reference TRBV19 and TRBJ2-3): DGGITQSPKYLFRKEGQNVTLSCEQNLNHDAMYWYRQDPGQGLRLIYYSQIVNDFQKGDIAEGYSVSREKKESFPLTVTSAQKNPTAFYLCASDTGTGTDTQYFGPGTRLTVL.

In this sample, this clonotype turned up many times. The chain carries TRBV20-1 and TRBJ2-3; D assignment may be TRBD1 or TRBD2 (5 bases each). V dropped 5 bases and J dropped 5 bases, with 14 bases sitting between them. The CDR3 has 13 amino acids. Germline values: CDR1 DFQATT, CDR2 SNEGSKA (reference sequence). The CDR3 DNA is TGCAGTGCTGGGACCCCTCGGGGAGATACGCAGTATTTT. It encodes CSAGTPRGDTQYF.

As to this clonotype: At one of its ends the junction is not consistent with the germline gene, which may arise from a read error. The V and J genes are TRBV6-5 and TRBJ1-2; TRBD1 is a possible D gene (5 bases). The CDR3 has 18 residues. CDR1 is MNHEY and CDR2 is SVGAGI in the germline V gene. The CDR3 reads CSSSYSTGTHVSYYGYTF. The CDR3 region has the DNA TGTTCCAGCAGTTACTCGACCGGGACCCACGTATCTTACTATGGCTACACCTTC.

In this sample, this clonotype turned up many times. V gene TRBV3-1 combines with J gene TRBJ2-5; the D gene is possibly TRBD2 (5 bases). From germline, CDR1 is LGHDT and CDR2 YNNKEL (reference sequence). CDR3 length: 12 amino acids. V was trimmed by 4 bases and J by 7 bases, leaving 10 bases between them. CDR3: CASSLFAGTQYF. The CDR3 coding sequence is TGTGCCAGCAGCCTATTCGCGGGGACCCAGTACTTC.

The rearrangement joins TRBV10-3 to TRBJ1-2; 9 bases line up with TRBD1. Unmatched junction bases numbered 9, after V lost 10 bases and J lost 6 bases. Germline lookup yields CDR1 ENHRY and CDR2 SYGVKD. The CDR3 spans 13 residues. The CDR3 here is CATLGQGRDGYTF. CDR3 coding DNA: TGTGCCACACTAGGACAGGGGAGGGATGGCTACACCTTC.

About this clonotype: Just one base apart from a much larger clone, this may be a read error. The V call is TRBV9, the J call TRBJ2-1, with D hard to call. The CDR3 is 15 residues long. V gave up 4 bases and J gave up 10 bases, with 21 bases separating them. CDR1 and CDR2 (germline): SGDLS, YYNGEE. The CDR3 coding sequence is TGTGCCAGCAGCCCCGCTGAGCGATCCCAGCTGGAGCAGTTCTTC. It encodes CASSPAERSQLEQFF.

This clonotype is labeled medium-sized (0.01 to 0.1%). The V and J genes are TRBV5-1 and TRBJ2-3; possibly TRBD1 or TRBD2 for D (6 bases each). Trimming cost V 1 base and J 5 bases, with 14 bases left between them. This CDR3 spans 15 amino acids. Germline values: CDR1 SGHRS, CDR2 YFSETQ. CDR3 nucleotide sequence: TGCGCCAGCAGCTTGATGGGGGGCCGGGGAGATACGCAGTATTTT. Its translation is CASSLMGGRGDTQYF.

In its sample, this clonotype was seen many times. V usage is TRBV5-4 and J usage is TRBJ2-1; TRBD1 matches 7 bases. CDR1 SGHNT and CDR2 YYREEE come from the germline V gene (reference sequence). With V trimmed by 1 base and J by 10 bases, 11 bases remained unmatched. The CDR3 loop spans 15 amino acids. The DNA of the CDR3 is TGTGCCAGCAGCTTGAGGACAGGCTCGGAGGTGGAGCAGTTCTTC. It yields the protein CASSLRTGSEVEQFF.

The rearrangement links TRBV9 to TRBJ2-2; 9 bases fit TRBD2. The length of the CDR3 is 21 residues. The germline V gene has CDR1 SGDLS and CDR2 YYNGEE. V was clipped by 0 bases and J by 0 bases; unmatched bases: 15. CDR3 region: CASSVALGTSGFKTNTGELFF. The DNA of the CDR3 is TGTGCCAGCAGCGTAGCTCTCGGTACTAGCGGGTTCAAAACGAACACCGGGGAGCTGTTTTTT.

There are many counts of this clonotype. The chain has TRBV6-5 and TRBJ1-6, with D unclear. Germline V gene data show CDR1 as MNHEY and CDR2 as SVGAGI. V lost 7 bases and J 1 base, leaving 11 bases between the germline ends. This CDR3 has 15 residues. The CDR3 DNA sequence: TGTGCCAGCAAGGGAGTAGCGTCCTATAATTCACCCCTCCACTTT. Translated, it gives CASKGVASYNSPLHF.

Many counts were recorded for this clonotype. The chain joins TRBV5-4 to TRBJ2-3; D call uncertain. V gave up 4 bases and J gave up 0 bases, with 6 bases separating them. From germline, CDR1 is SGHNT and CDR2 YYREEE (reference sequence). The CDR3 has 13 residues. The CDR3 here is CASSKDSTDTQYF. The CDR3 nucleotides are TGTGCCAGCAGCAAGGACAGCACAGATACGCAGTATTTT.

This clonotype was detected many times. The chain is built from TRBV4-3 and TRBJ2-1, with TRBD2 matching over 13 bases. CDR1 and CDR2 from the germline V gene are LGHNA and YSLEER. Trimming removed 0 bases from V and 4 bases from J; junction bases left unmatched: 6. This CDR3 has 18 residues. For the CDR3, the DNA is TGCGCCAGCAGCCAAGATCCCGGGACTAGCGGGGCTTACAATGAGCAGTTCTTC. This translates into CASSQDPGTSGAYNEQFF.